The 18 T cell receptor beta chains listed next were all sequenced from one sample in a study of T cell responses to AZD1222 COVID-19 vaccine. Sequencing was performed with immunoSEQ multiplex PCR; in TCRdb, only in-frame clones are kept and a portion is missing. The sample lists 150,000 or so clones; roughly nine tenths were seen once. The input for sequencing was peripheral blood, taken on day 0 of MenACWY control vaccination. These receptors originate from an adult in good health.

The genes are TRBV30 and TRBJ1-5; no definite D call. This CDR3 comprises 12 residues. V shed 3 bases and J shed 5 bases, with 8 bases lying between them. Germline V lookup: CDR1 GTSNPN, CDR2 SVGIG (reference sequence). The CDR3 protein is CAWSPSDQPQHF. The DNA for the CDR3 is TGTGCCTGGAGCCCATCTGATCAGCCCCAGCATTTT.

The V and J genes are TRBV7-9 and TRBJ2-7; D is possibly TRBD2 (5 bases). The CDR3 has 14 amino acids. Germline assignment: CDR1 SEHNR and CDR2 FQNEAQ (reference sequence). V lost 0 bases, J lost 2 bases, and 8 bases lay in between. The CDR3 reads CASSLAGEPYEQYF. CDR3 nucleotides: TGTGCCAGCAGCTTAGCGGGAGAGCCCTACGAGCAGTACTTC.

J is TRBJ2-7 and V is TRBV28; D possibly corresponds to TRBD1 (6 bases). V was clipped by 6 bases and J by 3 bases, with 21 bases between them. This CDR3 has 16 amino acids. Germline V CDR1 and CDR2: MDHEN, SYDVKM. The CDR3 nucleotides are TGTGCCAGCAGCTCTCCTTTTGAGGGGGAACACTACGAGCAGTACGTC. This codes for CASSSPFEGEHYEQYV.

This chain joins TRBV28 and TRBJ1-2, with D unclear. The CDR3 length is 15 residues. V was cut by 1 base and J by 0 bases, with 9 bases left in between. Germline V gene lookup returns CDR1 MDHEN and CDR2 SYDVKM. CDR3 bases: TGTGCCAGCAGTTTATCGACACCTACTAACTATGGCTACACCTTC. The encoded protein is CASSLSTPTNYGYTF.

V gene TRBV5-4 combines with J gene TRBJ2-3; 12 positions agree with TRBD2. The CDR3 runs 18 residues. CDR1 SGHNT and CDR2 YYREEE come from the germline V gene (reference sequence). V trimming: 3 bases; J trimming: 0 bases; junction bases outside the gene matches: 8. CDR3: CASSSGLAGPISTDTQYF. DNA for the CDR3: TGTGCCAGCAGCTCGGGACTAGCGGGCCCCATAAGCACAGATACGCAGTATTTT.

This chain joins TRBV2 and TRBJ2-7; no definite D call. V gave up 7 bases and J gave up 3 bases, with 19 bases separating them. Germline V gene sequence: CDR1 SNHLY, CDR2 FYNNEI. The CDR3 sequence is 15 residues long. CDR3 in DNA: TGTGCCAGCAAGGTCTCGGGCGCTCTCCTCTACGAGCAGTACTTC. Translated: CASKVSGALLYEQYF.

V usage is TRBV6-6 and J usage is TRBJ2-7; no clear D gene. V lost 0 bases and J 5 bases, leaving 8 bases between the germline ends. The CDR3 extends over 13 amino acids. Per germline, CDR1 MNHNY and CDR2 SVGAGI (reference sequence). CDR3 in DNA: TGTGCCAGCAGTTACTCGAGATCCAACGAGCAGTACGTC. Its translation: CASSYSRSNEQYV.

The gene calls are TRBV21-1 and TRBJ2-3; the D call in the table, TRBD2, was not verified against the DNA. TRBV21-1 is flagged as a pseudogene. The CDR3 runs 14 residues. CDR3 DNA: TGTGCCAGCAGCAAAGGGACTAGCGTGGATACGCAGTATTTT. Translation: CASSKGTSVDTQYF.

V gene TRBV25-1 combines with J gene TRBJ1-2; D may be TRBD1 (5 bases). The CDR3 runs 12 residues. V was clipped by 5 bases and J by 7 bases, with 11 bases between them. The germline V gene encodes CDR1 MGHDK and CDR2 SYGVNS. Here the CDR3 reads CASSRGRSGYTF. CDR3 DNA sequence: TGTGCCAGCAGTCGGGGGAGAAGTGGCTACACCTTC.

The chain has TRBV4-2 and TRBJ1-2; 9 bases match TRBD1. The CDR3 has 17 amino acids. Germline V gene sequence: CDR1 LGHNA, CDR2 YNFKEQ. Trimming removed 1 base from V and 2 bases from J; junction bases left unmatched: 8. The CDR3 bases are TGTGCCAGCAGCCAAGTCGGTGGGGACAGGGCAAACTATGGCTACACCTTC. Amino acids: CASSQVGGDRANYGYTF.

J is TRBJ2-3 and V is TRBV4-3, with TRBD2 matching over 7 bases. There are 18 residues in the CDR3. Germline trimming cut 0 bases from V and 5 bases from J; bases unmatched to any gene: 14. From germline, CDR1 is LGHNA and CDR2 YSLEER. The CDR3 region has the DNA TGCGCCAGCAGCCAAGATGCGAGCGGGGCGTTAGGAGGAGATACGCAGTATTTT. Translating gives CASSQDASGALGGDTQYF.

This clone was picked up a small number of times. The chain has TRBV19 and TRBJ2-4; D may be TRBD2 (6 bases). Trimming took off 6 bases at V and 8 bases at J, with 11 bases between the two ends. Germline V gene sequence: CDR1 LNHDA, CDR2 SQIVND (reference sequence). The CDR3 spans 12 residues. The CDR3 DNA sequence: TGTGCCAGTAGCCCAGGAGGGGACATTCAGTACTTC. Its translation: CASSPGGDIQYF. The complete variable domain, with remaining parts taken from reference TRBV19 and TRBJ2-4, reads DGGITQSPKYLFRKEGQNVTLSCEQNLNHDAMYWYRQDPGQGLRLIYYSQIVNDFQKGDIAEGYSVSREKKESFPLTVTSAQKNPTAFYLCASSPGGDIQYFGAGTRLSVL.

This chain joins TRBV15 and TRBJ2-6; D might be TRBD1 or TRBD2, each matching 6 bases. CDR1 is LNHNV and CDR2 is YYDKDF in the germline V gene (reference sequence). The CDR3 has 15 residues. The V and J ends lost 2 bases and 4 bases respectively, with 9 bases between them. CDR3 sequence: CATSRRGAGANVLTF. Here the CDR3 DNA reads TGTGCCACCAGCAGAAGGGGGGCCGGGGCCAACGTCCTGACTTTC.

This clone appeared a single time. This chain links TRBV5-1 with TRBJ2-5; tentative D call: TRBD1 (5 bases). The CDR3 extends over 14 amino acids. Germline lookup yields CDR1 SGHRS and CDR2 YFSETQ. Trimming stripped 5 bases from V and 2 bases from J, with 13 bases between. The CDR3 sequence: CASSYGQPQETQYF. The CDR3 DNA reads TGCGCCAGCAGTTATGGACAACCTCAAGAGACCCAGTACTTC.

This clone was seen only once. The CDR3 is CASSLARGGFYEQYV. Here the CDR3 DNA reads TGTGCCAGCAGCTTAGCAAGGGGGGGTTTCTACGAGCAGTACGTC. V and J are TRBV11-2 and TRBJ2-7, with a tentative D call TRBD2 (7 bases). This CDR3 is built from 15 residues. CDR1 SGHAT and CDR2 FQNNGV come from the germline V gene. V lost 1 base and J 3 bases, leaving 13 bases between the germline ends.

This clone occurred once. V usage is TRBV24-1 and J usage is TRBJ2-2; 7 bases agree with TRBD1. V was pared by 3 bases and J by 4 bases, with 7 bases of the junction left unmatched. CDR3 length: 16 amino acids. Germline assignment: CDR1 KGHDR and CDR2 SFDVKD. The CDR3 nucleotides read TGTGCCACCAGTGATCGACAGGGAGTTTTCACCGGGGAGCTGTTTTTT. Protein: CATSDRQGVFTGELFF.

This clone came up a few times. The rearrangement links TRBV27 to TRBJ1-2; D remains unclear. The germline CDR1 and CDR2 sequences are MNHEY and SMNVEV (reference sequence). This CDR3 is 14 amino acids long. The V end lost 0 bases, the J end lost 1 base, and 6 bases lay between the germline ends. The chain's CDR3 is CASSLSPVNYGYTF. CDR3 in DNA: TGTGCCAGCAGTTTATCTCCAGTTAACTATGGCTACACCTTC.

The V call is TRBV7-8, the J call TRBJ1-5; TRBD1 is a possible D gene (5 bases). Germline CDR1 is SGHVS and CDR2 is FQNEAQ. The CDR3 is 18 amino acids. Trimming cost V 5 bases and J 0 bases, with 20 bases left between them. CDR3 loop: CASSPPPWGMDSNQPQHF. In DNA form, the CDR3 reads TGTGCCAGCAGCCCCCCGCCTTGGGGGATGGATAGCAATCAGCCCCAGCATTTT.